Listed below are T cell receptor beta chains from one sample, sequenced in a study of cytomegalovirus exposure and HLA in healthy donors. Here immunoSEQ multiplex PCR was the method, and the copy in TCRdb shows in-frame clones only, minus some. The sample carries under 250,000 clones, approximately 90% recorded once. The sequencing input was PBMCs. All receptors derive from a man younger than 35 in good health and CMV-seronegative. Both conserved end residues are part of each CDR3. D genes are given only for firm matches.

D gene: TRBD1; CDR3 length: 14; V gene: TRBV2; CDR3 protein: CASRGTGAGTEAFF
D gene: .; CDR3 length: 13; V gene: TRBV7-2; CDR3 protein: CASSLARGYEQYF
D gene: TRBD1; CDR3 length: 16; V gene: TRBV6-5; CDR3 protein: CASSYALTGGVNEQYF
D gene: .; CDR3 length: 15; V gene: TRBV7-2; CDR3 protein: CASSLVMEGARGYTF
D gene: .; CDR3 length: 12; V gene: TRBV7-2; CDR3 protein: CASSHTNTEAFF
D gene: TRBD1; CDR3 length: 13; V gene: TRBV6-5; CDR3 protein: CASRTGIGYGYTF
D gene: TRBD2; CDR3 length: 18; V gene: TRBV5-1; CDR3 protein: CASSSLGTSGGNTGELFF
D gene: TRBD1; CDR3 length: 13; V gene: TRBV28; CDR3 protein: CASLQGAGYGYTF
D gene: .; CDR3 length: 14; V gene: TRBV2; CDR3 protein: CASSEQDSLYGYTF
D gene: TRBD2; CDR3 length: 17; V gene: TRBV10-3; CDR3 protein: CAISEPRGLAGGYEQYF
D gene: TRBD1; CDR3 length: 14; V gene: TRBV7-9; CDR3 protein: CASSSGTGYEKLFF
D gene: .; CDR3 length: 13; V gene: TRBV27; CDR3 protein: CASSEDSRGRQYF
D gene: TRBD1; CDR3 length: 14; V gene: TRBV13; CDR3 protein: CASSIGQGRQPQHF
D gene: .; CDR3 length: 14; V gene: TRBV21-1; CDR3 protein: CASQAADAVGELFF
D gene: TRBD1; CDR3 length: 17; V gene: TRBV7-2; CDR3 protein: CASSLVGTGNGNTEAFF
D gene: .; CDR3 length: 15; V gene: TRBV7-2; CDR3 protein: CASGLPGRGNQPQHF
D gene: TRBD1; CDR3 length: 16; V gene: TRBV28; CDR3 protein: CAAGPTRGTGTYGYTF
D gene: TRBD1; CDR3 length: 15; V gene: TRBV7-8; CDR3 protein: CASSLGTGDFDEQFF
D gene: TRBD1; CDR3 length: 16; V gene: TRBV7-9; CDR3 protein: CASSYFQGGSNQPQHF
D gene: TRBD2; CDR3 length: 14; V gene: TRBV2; CDR3 protein: CASSAGLAGGRKYF
D gene: TRBD1; CDR3 length: 12; V gene: TRBV25-1; CDR3 protein: CATRGGNSPLHF
D gene: .; CDR3 length: 15; V gene: TRBV7-7; CDR3 protein: CASSLEGHQQETQYF
D gene: .; CDR3 length: 15; V gene: TRBV4-1; CDR3 protein: CASSQVGTDLYEQYF
D gene: TRBD1; CDR3 length: 15; V gene: TRBV5-1; CDR3 protein: CASSYGWTGPGELFF
D gene: .; CDR3 length: 14; V gene: TRBV5-6; CDR3 protein: CASSLNRGSGEQYF
D gene: .; CDR3 length: 15; V gene: TRBV7-6; CDR3 protein: CASSLFGGGLSEQYF
D gene: .; CDR3 length: 14; V gene: TRBV4-3; CDR3 protein: CASSQEIGNTEAFF
D gene: TRBD1; CDR3 length: 14; V gene: TRBV7-6; CDR3 protein: CASSEQGVSNTIYF
D gene: TRBD1; CDR3 length: 10; V gene: TRBV2; CDR3 protein: CASRAAGTAF
D gene: TRBD1; CDR3 length: 14; V gene: TRBV9; CDR3 protein: CASSSLSGTGAYTF
D gene: TRBD2; CDR3 length: 15; V gene: TRBV28; CDR3 protein: CASTLRLAGVNEQFF
D gene: TRBD1; CDR3 length: 18; V gene: TRBV18; CDR3 protein: CASSPPNSPYDRGGEQYF
D gene: .; CDR3 length: 14; V gene: TRBV6-1; CDR3 protein: CASSETGWSYEQYF
D gene: .; CDR3 length: 13; V gene: TRBV4-2; CDR3 protein: CASSQDSRGEQYF
D gene: .; CDR3 length: 13; V gene: TRBV7-2; CDR3 protein: CASRETEFSPLHF
D gene: TRBD2; CDR3 length: 16; V gene: TRBV27; CDR3 protein: CASSFSSGRAYNEQFF
D gene: .; CDR3 length: 15; V gene: TRBV27; CDR3 protein: CARYDRFCSGNTIYF
D gene: .; CDR3 length: 15; V gene: TRBV7-9; CDR3 protein: CASSGRRDSPYGYTF
D gene: TRBD2; CDR3 length: 13; V gene: TRBV28; CDR3 protein: CASSLRRAGTEFF
D gene: .; CDR3 length: 15; V gene: TRBV9; CDR3 protein: CASSVGGRGSDTQYF
D gene: TRBD1; CDR3 length: 15; V gene: TRBV5-1; CDR3 protein: CASSLAGTVSYEQYF
D gene: TRBD2; CDR3 length: 12; V gene: TRBV29-1; CDR3 protein: CSAGTSGATQYF
D gene: .; CDR3 length: 13; V gene: TRBV30; CDR3 protein: CAWSVMESGPQHF
D gene: .; CDR3 length: 14; V gene: TRBV27; CDR3 protein: CASKGGTGGAEQFF
D gene: .; CDR3 length: 13; V gene: TRBV27; CDR3 protein: CASSSRGPNIQYF
D gene: TRBD1; CDR3 length: 18; V gene: TRBV27; CDR3 protein: CASSLWLTGGADTGELFF
D gene: TRBD2; CDR3 length: 13; V gene: TRBV5-4; CDR3 protein: CASSHREAHEQYF
D gene: TRBD2; CDR3 length: 16; V gene: TRBV9; CDR3 protein: CASSVGGAGARDTQYF
D gene: TRBD1; CDR3 length: 14; V gene: TRBV27; CDR3 protein: CASSSHRGGNEQFF
D gene: .; CDR3 length: 11; V gene: TRBV28; CDR3 protein: CASSFGYGYTF
D gene: .; CDR3 length: 15; V gene: TRBV7-9; CDR3 protein: CASSLGPRGVEKLFF
D gene: TRBD2; CDR3 length: 15; V gene: TRBV9; CDR3 protein: CASSGDSGSYNEQFF
D gene: .; CDR3 length: 15; V gene: TRBV10-2; CDR3 protein: CASSVSGISYNEQFF
D gene: TRBD1; CDR3 length: 14; V gene: TRBV2; CDR3 protein: CASSVLLGGDVYTF
D gene: TRBD1; CDR3 length: 13; V gene: TRBV2; CDR3 protein: CASSGTGNQPQHF
D gene: .; CDR3 length: 15; V gene: TRBV6-1; CDR3 protein: CASSEQTGDYYGYTF
D gene: TRBD1; CDR3 length: 15; V gene: TRBV7-2; CDR3 protein: CASSLVGQGVRELFF
D gene: .; CDR3 length: 11; V gene: TRBV30; CDR3 protein: CAWTRGIQAFF
D gene: .; CDR3 length: 14; V gene: TRBV29-1; CDR3 protein: CSANGQSSYNEQFF